The 13 T cell receptor beta chains below all came from one sample that was sequenced in a study of cytomegalovirus exposure and HLA in healthy donors. PCR involved 60 Vbeta and 13 Jbeta primers. Repertoires were generated with immunoSEQ multiplex PCR, while TCRdb's copy carries only in-frame clones and drops some. In the table there are over 110,000 clones, around 79% of which are singletons. The specimen was PBMCs. These receptors were taken from a female donor in good health and CMV-seronegative.

The chain has TRBV4-3 and TRBJ2-7, with a possible D match to TRBD1 (6 bases). The CDR3 is 15 residues long. Trimming shortened V by 7 bases and J by 0 bases, and 16 bases separated the two germline ends. From germline, CDR1 is LGHNA and CDR2 YSLEER. The CDR3, as DNA: TGCGCCAGCACCGATCCGGGACATAGCTCCTACGAGCAGTACTTC. This encodes CASTDPGHSSYEQYF.

The V gene is TRBV2, the J gene TRBJ2-7; TRBD1 matches at 7 bases. Germline trimming cut 6 bases from V and 0 bases from J; bases unmatched to any gene: 11. Germline V gives CDR1 SNHLY, CDR2 FYNNEI. The CDR3 has 16 residues. CDR3 amino acids: CASSQSRGQVSYEQYF. The CDR3 region has the DNA TGTGCCAGCAGCCAAAGTCGTGGACAGGTCTCCTACGAGCAGTACTTC. The complete variable domain, with remaining parts taken from reference TRBV2 and TRBJ2-7, reads EPEVTQTPSHQVTQMGQEVILRCVPISNHLYFYWYRQILGQKVEFLVSFYNNEISEKSEIFDDQFSVERPDGSNFTLKIRSTKLEDSAMYFCASSQSRGQVSYEQYFGPGTRLTVT.

J is TRBJ2-2 and V is TRBV4-1, with D perhaps matching TRBD2 (5 bases). This CDR3 has 16 residues. Germline V gives CDR1 MGHRA, CDR2 YSYEKL. V was cut by 0 bases and J by 7 bases, with 15 bases left in between. The DNA of the CDR3 is TGCGCCAGCAGCCAAGAGGAATTATCAGCGGTCGGGGAGCTGTTTTTT. Translated, it gives CASSQEELSAVGELFF.

This clone showed up just a few times. The genes are TRBV2 and TRBJ1-2; perhaps TRBD1 as D (6 bases). CDR3 length: 12 residues. Germline V gene lookup returns CDR1 SNHLY and CDR2 FYNNEI. V lost 6 bases, J lost 12 bases, and 17 bases lay in between. CDR3 sequence: CASRETGTYDTF. CDR3 DNA: TGTGCCAGCAGGGAGACAGGAACTTACGACACCTTC.

V gene TRBV9 combines with J gene TRBJ2-2; 8 nucleotides align to TRBD1. CDR1 and CDR2 (germline): SGDLS, YYNGEE. Unmatched junction bases numbered 1, after V lost 5 bases and J lost 4 bases. The CDR3 is 13 amino acids. For the CDR3, the DNA is TGTGCCAGCAGACAGGGGGGCACCGGGGAGCTGTTTTTT. It encodes CASRQGGTGELFF.

The chain has TRBV6-5 and TRBJ2-7; possibly TRBD2 for D (5 bases). The CDR3 has 11 residues. Per the germline V gene, CDR1 is MNHEY and CDR2 is SVGAGI. Deletions cut 8 bases from V and 2 bases from J, with 7 bases between. In DNA form, the CDR3 reads TGTGCCAGCCGCGGGCCCTACGAGCAGTACTTC. Translating gives CASRGPYEQYF.

This clone was observed a single time. The CDR3, as DNA: TGCAGCGCCCAGGGGGAACGAACCTACGAGCAGTACTTC. This codes for CSAQGERTYEQYF. This chain uses TRBV29-1 with TRBJ2-5; 7 nucleotides line up with TRBD1. Gene TRBJ2-7 matches the end of the DNA better, so the J call may be wrong. The CDR3 has 13 residues. Germline V lookup: CDR1 SQVTM, CDR2 ANQGSEA.

This chain uses TRBV7-3 with TRBJ1-1; D is uncertain. The CDR3 contains 14 residues. Trimming pared 3 bases from V and 11 bases from J, leaving 19 bases between. Germline assignment: CDR1 SGHTA and CDR2 FQGTGA. The CDR3 spells CASSFGGSLRLAFF. Here the CDR3 DNA reads TGTGCCAGCAGCTTTGGAGGTTCATTGCGACTGGCTTTCTTT.

The chain uses TRBV4-1 and TRBJ2-6, with TRBD1 matching 9 bases. V shed 0 bases, J shed 2 bases, and the junction held 11 bases outside the gene matches. Germline V gene sequence: CDR1 MGHRA, CDR2 YSYEKL. This CDR3 comprises 20 residues. The CDR3 DNA reads as TGCGCCAGCAGCCAAGATCGGGGGACAGGGTTTATGGCTGGGGCCAACGTCCTGACTTTC. As protein: CASSQDRGTGFMAGANVLTF.

The chain recombines TRBV29-1 with TRBJ2-7; 10 bases map to TRBD2. Trimming cost V 7 bases and J 6 bases; bases outside gene matches: 9. CDR3 length: 13 residues. Germline assignment: CDR1 SQVTM and CDR2 ANQGSEA. The CDR3 reads CSAETSGASEQYF. In DNA, the CDR3 is TGCAGCGCCGAAACTAGCGGGGCTTCCGAGCAGTACTTC.

The gene calls are TRBV7-8 and TRBJ2-7; weak D call: TRBD1 (6 bases). With 2 bases removed from V and 6 bases from J, the gap between germline ends came to 26 bases. Germline V gene lookup returns CDR1 SGHVS and CDR2 FQNEAQ. The CDR3 extends over 18 amino acids. The CDR3 region is CASSLRVDPGTPHFEQYF. For the CDR3, the DNA is TGTGCCAGCAGCTTAAGAGTAGATCCCGGGACACCCCACTTCGAGCAGTACTTC. Full variable domain (remainder filled in from reference TRBV7-8 and TRBJ2-7): GAGVSQSPRYKVAKRGQDVALRCDPISGHVSLFWYQQALGQGPEFLTYFQNEAQLDKSGLPSDRFFAERPEGSVSTLKIQRTQQEDSAVYLCASSLRVDPGTPHFEQYFGPGTRLTVT.

As regards this clone: An end of the junction differs from the germline gene, which may be a read error. The chain links TRBV7-9 to TRBJ1-2; D possibly corresponds to TRBD1 (6 bases). This CDR3 comprises 15 residues. Germline V gives CDR1 SEHNR, CDR2 FQNEAQ (reference sequence). CDR3 nucleotide sequence: TGTTCCAGCAGCTTAGCGGCAGGGGTGATCTATGGCTACACCTTC. Translating gives CSSSLAAGVIYGYTF.

This clone was picked up one time. This rearrangement joins TRBV5-6 to TRBJ2-1; TRBD2 aligns across 7 bases. V gave up 4 bases and J gave up 5 bases; unmatched junction bases: 3. There are 13 residues in the CDR3. CDR1 is SGHDT, CDR2 YYEEEE, per germline. CDR3 region: CASSLGTNNEQFF. For the CDR3, the DNA is TGTGCCAGCAGCCTGGGGACTAACAATGAGCAGTTCTTC.